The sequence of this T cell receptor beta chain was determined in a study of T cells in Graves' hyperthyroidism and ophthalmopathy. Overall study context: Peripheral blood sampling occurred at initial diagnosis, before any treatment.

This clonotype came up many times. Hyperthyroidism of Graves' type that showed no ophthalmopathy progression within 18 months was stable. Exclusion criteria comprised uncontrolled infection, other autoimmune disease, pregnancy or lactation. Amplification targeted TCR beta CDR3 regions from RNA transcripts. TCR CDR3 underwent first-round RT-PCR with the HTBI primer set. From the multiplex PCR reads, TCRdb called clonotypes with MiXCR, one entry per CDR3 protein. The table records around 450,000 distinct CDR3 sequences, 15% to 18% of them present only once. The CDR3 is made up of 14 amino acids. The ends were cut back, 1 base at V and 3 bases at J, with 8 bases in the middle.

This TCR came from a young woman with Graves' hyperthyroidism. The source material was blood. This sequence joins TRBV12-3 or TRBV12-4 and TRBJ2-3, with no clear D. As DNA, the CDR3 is TGTGCCAGCAGTTTAGGCACCAAGACAGATACGCAGTATTTT. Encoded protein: CASSLGTKTDTQYF.